The 21 T cell receptor beta chains listed next were all sequenced from one sample in a study of T cells after posttransplantation cyclophosphamide. Method: immunoSEQ multiplex PCR; TCRdb's copy keeps in-frame clones and lacks some. The profile covers 20,000 to 25,000 clones, none occurring a single time. The sequenced sample was PBMCs. These receptors originate from a woman between 45 and 60 years old in good health, CMV-negative, and a related stem cell transplant donor.

This clone was observed at least ten times. The chain employs TRBV9 and TRBJ2-1, with D possibly TRBD2 on 6 matching bases. The CDR3 is 15 residues long. The germline V and J ends were trimmed by 0 bases and 10 bases, with 17 bases remaining between them. Germline-derived CDR1 and CDR2 are SGDLS and YYNGEE. The DNA of the CDR3 is TGTGCCAGCAGCGTAGTGGGGGGAAGTTCCAACGAGCAGTTCTTC. This gives the protein CASSVVGGSSNEQFF.

This clone was detected ten times or more. At the DNA level, this CDR3 is encoded by other sequences in the same sample as well. CDR3 loop: CSLLHNEQFF. The CDR3 coding sequence is TGCAGTCTCCTTCACAATGAGCAGTTCTTC. The chain carries TRBV20-1 and TRBJ2-1; D unclear. CDR3 length equals 10 residues. The germline V gene encodes CDR1 DFQATT and CDR2 SNEGSKA (reference sequence). V gave up 8 bases and J gave up 5 bases, with 7 bases separating them.

This clone was counted at least ten times. The chain employs TRBV28 and TRBJ2-4; D perhaps matches TRBD1 (6 bases). The CDR3 has 14 amino acids. V shed 8 bases and J shed 0 bases, with 11 bases lying between them. Germline lookup yields CDR1 MDHEN and CDR2 SYDVKM. CDR3 residues: CASGKGQAKNIQYF. The CDR3, as DNA: TGTGCCAGCGGAAAGGGACAAGCCAAAAACATTCAGTACTTC.

This clone occurred many times. CDR3 in DNA: TGCGCCAGCAGCCAAGTAAGCGGGGCAACTAATGAAAAACTGTTTTTT. The encoded protein is CASSQVSGATNEKLFF. The chain uses TRBV4-1 and TRBJ1-4; D not resolved. V lost 1 base to trimming and J lost 0 bases, with 9 bases between them. The CDR3 has 16 residues. Germline V gene data show CDR1 as MGHRA and CDR2 as YSYEKL.

Ten or more counts support this clone. This chain connects TRBV28 to TRBJ2-3, with 10 positions matching TRBD2. The V and J ends lost 10 bases and 4 bases, in that order; junction bases with no gene match: 8. Germline values: CDR1 MDHEN, CDR2 SYDVKM. The CDR3 is made up of 14 amino acids. The CDR3 DNA reads TGTGCCACCTTACTAGCGGGACTGGCAGATACGCAGTATTTT. Its protein product is CATLLAGLADTQYF.

This clone has at least ten counts. The rearrangement joins TRBV7-2 to TRBJ1-2, with TRBD1 matching over 7 bases. Germline assignment: CDR1 SGHTA and CDR2 FQGNSA. The CDR3 is 15 residues long. Unmatched junction bases numbered 14, after V lost 5 bases and J lost 8 bases. CDR3 DNA: TGTGCCAGCAGCCCGAGACAGGGATTGGCATACGGCTACACCTTC. It is translated as CASSPRQGLAYGYTF.

At least ten counts were recorded for this clone. The chain is built from TRBV2 and TRBJ1-1; D may be TRBD1 (6 bases). The CDR3 loop spans 15 amino acids. From germline, CDR1 is SNHLY and CDR2 FYNNEI. The V gene lost 6 bases and the J gene lost 1 base, with 15 bases spanning the gap. The CDR3 region has the DNA TGTGCCAGCAGAGAACAGGGACAAAGGAACACTGAAGCTTTCTTT. It codes for CASREQGQRNTEAFF.

This clone was picked up many times. The V call is TRBV30, the J call TRBJ1-2; 8 bases are a match to TRBD1. From germline, CDR1 is GTSNPN and CDR2 SVGIG (reference sequence). Trimming removed 1 base from V and 0 bases from J; junction bases left unmatched: 4. This CDR3 has 15 residues. Written as DNA, the CDR3 is TGTGCCTGGAGTGCCTCAGGGGGCACTAACTATGGCTACACCTTC. This codes for CAWSASGGTNYGYTF.

This clone was observed many times. The chain has TRBV10-1 and TRBJ1-4, with TRBD1 matching 7 bases. The junction had 18 bases not matched to a gene; V was cut back by 8 bases and J by 0 bases. The CDR3 is 19 amino acids. CDR1 and CDR2 from the germline V gene are WNHNN and SYGVQD (reference sequence). DNA for the CDR3: TGCGCCAGCTCCAAGCCCGGGACAGCGGACCTGGCAACTAATGAAAAACTGTTTTTT. It yields the protein CASSKPGTADLATNEKLFF.

This clone came up many times. The CDR3: CASSPQGFSGSRNYEQYF. The CDR3 DNA follows: TGTGCCAGCAGCCCCCAGGGGTTTAGCGGGAGTCGTAACTACGAGCAGTACTTC. The genes are TRBV13 and TRBJ2-7, with TRBD2 matching over 9 bases. Germline CDR1 PRHDT, CDR2 FYEKMQ (reference sequence). J was trimmed by 3 bases and V by 5 bases; bases with no gene match: 17. CDR3 length: 18 amino acids.

This clone was recorded many times. The J gene is TRBJ1-2, the V gene TRBV28; 9 nucleotides agree with TRBD1. CDR1 MDHEN and CDR2 SYDVKM come from the germline V gene. The J segment lost 6 bases and the V segment lost 5 bases, leaving 13 bases of the junction unmatched. The CDR3 totals 16 residues. The CDR3: CASSPSFFGTGHGYTF. The CDR3, as DNA: TGTGCCAGCAGTCCGTCATTTTTCGGGACAGGGCATGGCTACACCTTC.

In its sample, this clone was seen many times. The chain employs TRBV2 and TRBJ2-5, with D possibly being TRBD2 (5 bases). CDR1 SNHLY and CDR2 FYNNEI come from the germline V gene. V lost 4 bases and J 5 bases, leaving 5 bases between the germline ends. The CDR3 runs to 11 residues. The CDR3 spells CASSGRETQYF. CDR3 nucleotides: TGTGCCAGCAGTGGGAGGGAGACCCAGTACTTC. The variable domain in full, completed from reference TRBV2 and TRBJ2-5, reads EPEVTQTPSHQVTQMGQEVILRCVPISNHLYFYWYRQILGQKVEFLVSFYNNEISEKSEIFDDQFSVERPDGSNFTLKIRSTKLEDSAMYFCASSGRETQYFGPGTRLLVL.

In its sample, this clone was seen many times. V usage is TRBV30 and J usage is TRBJ1-4; D not certain. The CDR3 is 12 amino acids. Per germline, CDR1 GTSNPN and CDR2 SVGIG (reference sequence). V dropped 3 bases and J dropped 4 bases, with 6 bases sitting between them. CDR3 in DNA: TGTGCCTGGAGCGACAATAATGAAAAACTGTTTTTT. Translated, it gives CAWSDNNEKLFF.

There are many counts of this clone. The CDR3 DNA is TGTGCCAGCAGTGAATTGGACAGATCCTACGAGCAGTACTTC. Translating it yields CASSELDRSYEQYF. This sequence joins TRBV25-1 and TRBJ2-7; D may be TRBD1 (6 bases). This CDR3 region has 14 residues. In germline, CDR1 is MGHDK, CDR2 SYGVNS. Trimming took off 1 base at V and 1 base at J, with 8 bases between the two ends.

The table lists this clone with many counts. V gene TRBV6-1 combines with J gene TRBJ1-1; D gene uncertain. CDR1 is MNHNS, CDR2 SASEGT, per germline. This CDR3 has 16 amino acids. V dropped 3 bases and J dropped 4 bases, with 18 bases sitting between them. CDR3 DNA: TGTGCCAGCAGTGAGGTTGCGTCGGGGAAAGGCACTGAAGCTTTCTTT. Translated, it gives CASSEVASGKGTEAFF.

This clone has a count of ten or more. The CDR3 spells CASSLGLQETQYF. CDR3 coding DNA: TGTGCCAGCAGCTTGGGACTACAAGAGACCCAGTACTTC. This rearrangement joins TRBV7-2 to TRBJ2-5; 7 bases match TRBD2. Germline V gene lookup returns CDR1 SGHTA and CDR2 FQGNSA. J was trimmed by 2 bases and V by 3 bases; bases with no gene match: 0. CDR3 length: 13 amino acids.

There are many counts of this clone. The genes are TRBV5-6 and TRBJ1-5; D is ambiguous. V was cut by 1 base and J by 4 bases, with 21 bases left in between. Germline-derived CDR1 and CDR2 are SGHDT and YYEEEE. The CDR3 is 18 amino acids. CDR3: CASSLFGVSQPPNQPQHF. CDR3 in DNA: TGTGCCAGCAGCTTGTTCGGGGTCTCTCAACCACCGAATCAGCCCCAGCATTTT.

This clone occurred many times. CDR3 amino acids: CASSGRRGGTDTQYF. The DNA of the CDR3 is TGTGCCAGCAGCGGCCGTAGAGGCGGCACAGATACGCAGTATTTT. The V and J genes are TRBV2 and TRBJ2-3; D is ambiguous. Trimming cost V 6 bases and J 1 base, with 14 bases left between them. The CDR3 consists of 15 residues. Germline V gives CDR1 SNHLY, CDR2 FYNNEI.

There are many counts of this clone. The chain carries TRBV27 and TRBJ2-1; no definite D call. The CDR3 is made up of 13 amino acids. Germline assignment: CDR1 MNHEY and CDR2 SMNVEV (reference sequence). V was trimmed by 6 bases and J by 1 base, leaving 7 bases between them. The CDR3 here is CASRGFSYNEQFF. CDR3 DNA: TGTGCCAGCAGGGGCTTTTCCTACAATGAGCAGTTCTTC.

This clone has at least ten counts. The chain is built from TRBV29-1 and TRBJ1-4, with 7 positions matching TRBD1. This CDR3 has 12 amino acids. Germline CDR1 is SQVTM and CDR2 is ANQGSEA. With V trimmed by 7 bases and J by 7 bases, 6 bases remained unmatched. The CDR3 loop reads CSGRDSGEKLFF. DNA for the CDR3: TGCAGCGGCCGGGACAGCGGTGAAAAACTGTTTTTT.

This clone was seen at least ten times. The genes are TRBV7-2 and TRBJ2-4; the D is unclear. There are 13 residues in the CDR3. The V end was cut by 1 base, the J end by 4 bases, with 5 bases between. Germline V gene data show CDR1 as SGHTA and CDR2 as FQGNSA. This CDR3 is CASSLGEKNIQYF. The CDR3 DNA follows: TGTGCCAGCAGCTTAGGCGAGAAAAACATTCAGTACTTC. The entire variable domain, with the rest obtained from reference TRBV7-2 and TRBJ2-4, is as follows: GAGVSQSPSNKVTEKGKDVELRCDPISGHTALYWYRQSLGQGLEFLIYFQGNSAPDKSGLPSDRFSAERTGGSVSTLTIQRTQQEDSAVYLCASSLGEKNIQYFGAGTRLSVL.